This T cell receptor (beta chain) was sequenced for a study of T cell repertoires in cytomegalovirus infection. As for the study in general: Through public TCR beta signatures, both CMV infection and matching HLA type were indicated.

General study points: Summed frequency of public TCR beta families distinguished CMV carriers with the relevant HLA.

TCRdb ran MiXCR on the reads and lists one entry per CDR3 protein. The sample has some 940,000 distinct CDR3 sequences, roughly 31% seen once. On this clonotype: Its antigen is still unknown.

The TCR was taken from a human donor in good health (CMV status not recorded). Some clones in this sample may be carry-over from other donors' samples. Sequencing used cultured CD8+ T cells from PBMCs, obtained from culture after CMV antigen stimulation.

The CDR3 DNA is TGTGCCAGCAGCGACAGGGGGCAGGGCTACACCTTC. Translation gives CASSDRGQGYTF. The J gene is TRBJ1-2, the V gene TRBV9; TRBD1 matches at 9 bases. Germline CDR1 and CDR2: SGDLS and YYNGEE. After removal of 3 bases from V and 8 bases from J, the junction contained 2 bases not matched to a gene. CDR3 size: 12 residues.